This T cell receptor (beta chain) was sequenced for a study of blood T cell repertoires in COVID-19. Study-level background: COVID-19 samples collected from the United States, Italy and Spain covered acute and convalescent phases. T cells, B-cell-depleted T cells, or PBMCs provided the cDNA or gDNA that served as material.

Original processing methods: For nucleated cells, counts were estimated from reference gene primer amplification. Clones were sequenced by immunoSEQ multiplex PCR, and TCRdb holds only the in-frame ones, with some missing. V and J calls plus clone size are reproduced from that table; the DNA served to infer D and trimming. Of 120,000 to 150,000 clones in the sample, about 82% were seen once. Trimming removed 0 bases at V and 1 base at J, with 4 bases between. This CDR3 is 13 amino acids long. Germline CDR1 reads SGDLS; CDR2 reads YYNGEE. Regarding this clone: Other DNA variants within this sample encode the same CDR3.

This sequence was found in a woman aged 40 to 50 with active or convalescent COVID-19. J is TRBJ1-1 and V is TRBV9; D unresolved. Sequencing input: peripheral blood. In DNA form, the CDR3 reads TGTGCCAGCAGCGTAGCGAGGAACACTGAAGCTTTCTTT. It codes for CASSVARNTEAFF.